The 15 T cell receptor beta chains below all came from one sample that was sequenced in a study of shared clonotypes between healthy human individuals. Sequencing used immunoSEQ multiplex PCR; TCRdb keeps in-frame clones, though not all of them. This table holds over a million clones, roughly 95% found once. The sample comprised naive CD4+ T cells sorted from blood. Subset given: CD45RA+ positively selected. All receptors derive from a man aged 25 to 40 in good health.

The V gene is TRBV7-6, the J gene TRBJ2-7; TRBD2 matches at 12 bases. Germline CDR1 reads SGHVS; CDR2 reads FNYEAQ. This CDR3 has 17 residues. The trim removed 5 bases at V and 0 bases at J, leaving 8 bases unmatched. The CDR3 sequence is CASSGGLAGRSSYEQYF. CDR3 DNA: TGTGCCAGCAGCGGCGGACTAGCGGGACGGAGCTCCTACGAGCAGTACTTC.

V is TRBV30 and J is TRBJ2-3, with D unclear. The CDR3 runs to 12 residues. The germline gives CDR1 GTSNPN, CDR2 SVGIG (reference sequence). Trimming took off 3 bases at V and 2 bases at J, with 6 bases between the two ends. CDR3 in amino acids: CAWSPNTDTQYF. CDR3 nucleotide sequence: TGTGCCTGGAGCCCCAACACAGATACGCAGTATTTT.

This clone appeared a single time. In DNA, the CDR3 is TGTGCCAGCAGTAAAGGACTTACCTACGAGCAGTACTTC. It is translated as CASSKGLTYEQYF. V usage is TRBV2 and J usage is TRBJ2-7, with a possible D match to TRBD2 (5 bases). V dropped 5 bases and J dropped 2 bases, with 10 bases sitting between them. The CDR3 covers 13 residues. Germline V gives CDR1 SNHLY, CDR2 FYNNEI.

This clone was seen once. The genes are TRBV18 and TRBJ2-2; maybe TRBD2 (6 bases). The V end lost 3 bases, the J end lost 5 bases, and 16 bases lay between the germline ends. Germline CDR1 and CDR2: KGHSH and LQKENI. This CDR3 comprises 16 residues. CDR3: CASSPSPSVGTGELFF. The CDR3 coding sequence is TGTGCCAGCTCACCCTCGCCTAGCGTTGGAACCGGGGAGCTGTTTTTT.

V and J are TRBV7-9 and TRBJ1-1, with a possible D match to TRBD1 (6 bases). Germline CDR1 reads SEHNR; CDR2 reads FQNEAQ (reference sequence). The CDR3 runs 15 residues. The ends were cut back, 5 bases at V and 3 bases at J, with 16 bases in the middle. The CDR3 loop reads CASSQRTDSDTEAFF. The CDR3 DNA reads as TGTGCCAGCAGCCAGCGGACAGACTCTGACACTGAAGCTTTCTTT.

The chain uses TRBV5-6 and TRBJ1-1; D is ambiguous. V dropped 4 bases and J dropped 0 bases, with 13 bases sitting between them. The CDR3 contains 15 residues. Germline V gene sequence: CDR1 SGHDT, CDR2 YYEEEE. Here the CDR3 reads CASSLAYRLNTEAFF. CDR3 nucleotide sequence: TGTGCCAGCAGCCTTGCCTACAGACTGAACACTGAAGCTTTCTTT.

The chain employs TRBV6-6 and TRBJ1-5, with D possibly TRBD1 on 5 matching bases. The CDR3 length is 13 residues. The V gene lost 8 bases and the J gene lost 6 bases, with 14 bases spanning the gap. Germline V lookup: CDR1 MNHNY, CDR2 SVGAGI (reference sequence). The CDR3 sequence: CASGSRVGQPQHF. CDR3 nucleotides: TGTGCCAGCGGTTCCAGGGTTGGTCAGCCCCAGCATTTT.

The chain employs TRBV9 and TRBJ2-5; 14 bases are a match to TRBD2. This CDR3 has 17 residues. J was trimmed by 2 bases and V by 3 bases; bases with no gene match: 6. The germline CDR1 and CDR2 sequences are SGDLS and YYNGEE. CDR3 nucleotide sequence: TGTGCCAGCAGCGCATATCGGACTAGCGGGAGGCAAGAGACCCAGTACTTC. This gives the protein CASSAYRTSGRQETQYF.

The CDR3 reads CASSLGGPKSWPEQYF. The CDR3 DNA follows: TGTGCCAGCAGCTTGGGGGGGCCGAAGTCGTGGCCCGAGCAGTACTTC. The J gene is TRBJ2-7, the V gene TRBV5-4; D perhaps matches TRBD1 (6 bases). Trimming took 0 bases from V and 6 from J, leaving 19 bases between them. There are 16 residues in the CDR3. From germline, CDR1 is SGHNT and CDR2 YYREEE (reference sequence).

As to this clone: Different DNA sequences within this sample yield the same CDR3. The rearrangement uses TRBV29-1 and TRBJ1-1, with TRBD1 identical over 8 bases. Germline CDR1 and CDR2: SQVTM and ANQGSEA. V gave up 4 bases and J gave up 5 bases; unmatched junction bases: 0. The CDR3 contains 11 residues. As DNA, the CDR3 is TGCAGCGTTGGGACAGGGACTGAAGCTTTCTTT. Translating gives CSVGTGTEAFF.

The rearrangement joins TRBV15 to TRBJ2-3, with 7 bases matching TRBD2. Germline lookup yields CDR1 LNHNV and CDR2 YYDKDF (reference sequence). The CDR3 has 13 residues. V shed 8 bases and J 3 bases; nucleotides not matched to a gene: 5. CDR3 amino acids: CATSGGITDTQYF. Here the CDR3 DNA reads TGTGCCACCTCGGGGGGAATAACAGATACGCAGTATTTT.

The V gene is TRBV7-3, the J gene TRBJ2-7; D gene unclear. This CDR3 region has 14 residues. CDR1 is SGHTA, CDR2 FQGTGA, per germline. V was pared by 5 bases and J by 1 base, with 12 bases between. The CDR3 nucleotides are TGTGCCAGCAGCCCAGACCCTGGGTCCTACGAGCAGTACTTC. Translation gives CASSPDPGSYEQYF. The full variable domain, with the rest looked up from reference TRBV7-3 and TRBJ2-7, is GAGVSQTPSNKVTEKGKYVELRCDPISGHTALYWYRQSLGQGPEFLIYFQGTGAADDSGLPNDRFFAVRPEGSVSTLKIQRTERGDSAVYLCASSPDPGSYEQYFGPGTRLTVT.

V usage is TRBV10-2 and J usage is TRBJ1-3, with D hard to call. This CDR3 is 13 amino acids long. From germline, CDR1 is WSHSY and CDR2 SAAADI. The V end lost 6 bases, the J end lost 1 base, and 7 bases lay between the germline ends. The DNA of the CDR3 is TGCGCCAGCAGGATGTCTTCTGGAAACACCATATATTTT. Its protein product is CASRMSSGNTIYF.

The chain joins TRBV5-1 to TRBJ2-5; D is perhaps TRBD2 (6 bases). Deletions cut 0 bases from V and 5 bases from J, with 14 bases between. CDR1 is SGHRS and CDR2 is YFSETQ in the germline V gene. The length of the CDR3 is 15 residues. CDR3 loop: CASSLDDGRGETQYF. The CDR3 DNA reads as TGCGCCAGCAGCTTGGACGACGGGAGAGGGGAGACCCAGTACTTC.

The chain joins TRBV6-5 to TRBJ1-3, with a possible D match to TRBD1 (5 bases). Germline CDR1 is MNHEY and CDR2 is SVGAGI. The CDR3 length is 11 residues. The V and J ends lost 7 bases and 14 bases respectively, with 15 bases between them. The CDR3 DNA sequence: TGTGCCAGCACCCGGGGGGAAACCGTATATTTT. Amino acid sequence: CASTRGETVYF.